This T cell receptor beta chain was identified in a study of cytomegalovirus exposure and HLA in healthy donors. Primers: 60 Vbeta forward and 13 Jbeta reverse. In the authors' workflow: It was a later analysis that counted 83 million or so unique TCR beta chains, of which approximately 11 million were shared. The repertoire was sequenced with immunoSEQ multiplex PCR; TCRdb's copy has only in-frame clones and lacks some. V, J and clone size derive from that table, while D and trimming were established from the DNA sequence. The top ten hold roughly 4% of the sample, which has 100,000 to 150,000 clones, 78% seen once. Study outcomes and limitations: When analyzed later, a missense DCLRE1C variant was found to be linked to TCR beta V- and J-gene trimming.

Deletions cut 4 bases from V and 5 bases from J, with 11 bases between. The germline V gene has CDR1 GTSNPN and CDR2 SVGIG (reference sequence). This CDR3 contains 12 residues. A word on this clone: What it binds is not known.

This clonotype originated in a man aged 35-49 years in good health and CMV-seronegative. The chain carries TRBV30 and TRBJ1-2, with D perhaps matching TRBD1 (6 bases). Sequenced input: PBMCs. CDR3: CAWMSGDYGYTF. CDR3 in DNA: TGTGCCTGGATGTCAGGGGATTATGGCTACACCTTC.